This TCR beta chain emerged from a study of blood T cell repertoires in COVID-19. In the study's own analysis: Amplification of reference gene primers was used by the study to estimate nucleated cell counts. Generated by immunoSEQ multiplex PCR, the TCRdb table keeps only in-frame clones and is missing some. V and J calls and clone size follow that table, whereas D and trimming were derived from the DNA. Among some 200,000 clones, 85% to 90% were seen once, and the ten largest hold 3% to 4%. Assignments of participants to cohorts depended upon their own reported clinical history. Germline-derived CDR1 and CDR2 are KGHDR and SFDVKD. CDR3 size: 13 residues. Trimming removed 0 bases at V and 3 bases at J, with 5 bases between.

Sequences were obtained from PBMCs or T cells enriched from blood (not recorded which). The receptor was isolated from a woman aged 18-30 years in a cohort exposed to, infected with or recovered from COVID-19 (not recorded which). The chain carries TRBV24-1 and TRBJ2-7; D ambiguous. The DNA of the CDR3 is TGTGCCACCAGTGATTTGTTCGGCTACGAGCAGTACTTC. It codes for CATSDLFGYEQYF.